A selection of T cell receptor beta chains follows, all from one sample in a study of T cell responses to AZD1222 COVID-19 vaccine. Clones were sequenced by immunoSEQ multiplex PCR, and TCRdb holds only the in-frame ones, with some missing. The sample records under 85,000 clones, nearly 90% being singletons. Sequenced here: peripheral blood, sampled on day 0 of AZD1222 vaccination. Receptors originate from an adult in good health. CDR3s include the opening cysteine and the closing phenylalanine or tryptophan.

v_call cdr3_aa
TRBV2 CASRPGGVGANVLTF
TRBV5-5 CASSLLSMGYGYTF
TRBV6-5 CASRRGEDYGYTF
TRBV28 CASNRNRNTEAFF
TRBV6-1 CASSEAPRRSPLHF
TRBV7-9 CASSLEPGPGEKLFF
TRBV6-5 CASTPGWGYGYTF
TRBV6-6 CASRPGTGSSYGYTF
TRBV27 CASSPRQGATNTEAFF
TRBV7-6 CAILDSNTGELFF
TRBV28 CASSLPGGSSYEQYF
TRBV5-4 CASSWVAGQGRAGELFF
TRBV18 CASSPATNEKLFF
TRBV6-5 CASSSGLAGNNEQFF
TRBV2 CASTLGGGAYNEQFF
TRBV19 CASSMPGENTEAFF
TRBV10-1 CASSESGSGTDTQYF
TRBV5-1 CASSADLSGNTIYF
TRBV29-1 CSVAGRNQPQHF
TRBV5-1 CASARDSNQPQHF
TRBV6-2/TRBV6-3 CASSYSPLRGREQFF
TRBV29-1 CSSSRDRGEAFF
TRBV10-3 CAISGLEQGSLF
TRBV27 CASSLKWTRYYEQYF
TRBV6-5 CASSPPSTGGYGYTF
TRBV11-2 CASSLELDRATDTQYF
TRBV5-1 CASMGSQGNTGELFF
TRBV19 CASAKVAYGNEQFF
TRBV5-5 CASSLTSHEQFF
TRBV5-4 CASSLGLAGESGKTQYF
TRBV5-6 CASSQTSGGFSGPGELFF
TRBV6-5 CASSRVAGNTEAFF
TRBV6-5 CASTNPGASGNTIYF
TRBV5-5 CASSPMGVRGNTIYF
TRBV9 CASSANQREGGEQYF
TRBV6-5 CASTLSGLAYEQYF
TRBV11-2 CASSLAGARLYEQYF
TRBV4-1 CASSQDPGQGTRQPQHF
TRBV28 CASNSVNYGYTF
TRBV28 CASPPASGSTDTQYF
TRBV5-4 CASTLAGVSFEQYF
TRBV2 CASSAQGTYEQYF
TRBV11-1 CASSQNRVDEQFF
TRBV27 CASNLAGGNEQYF
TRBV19 CASSIAAADRGQVDTF
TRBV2 CASRIWLLAETQYF
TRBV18 CASSPFSERTGELFF
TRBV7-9 CASSLIPGETQYF
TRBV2 CASSPGRNEQFF
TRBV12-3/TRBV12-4 CASRIAGGNEQFF
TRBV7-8 CASSLGFDEQFF
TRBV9 CASSVSVGEGREKLFF
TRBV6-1 CASSESVSGANVLTF